A selection of T cell receptor beta chains follows, all from one sample in a study of T cells in Graves' hyperthyroidism and ophthalmopathy. TCRdb re-analysed the multiplex PCR reads in MiXCR, keeping a single row per CDR3 protein. The profile shows 550,000 to 800,000 distinct CDR3 sequences, less than 20% of them singletons. The sequenced sample was blood. The source of these receptors is a man aged 18 to 29 with Graves' hyperthyroidism. Both conserved end residues are part of each CDR3. Each record gives: clone size, J gene, V gene, CDR3 protein. A row's size may be missing; if present it is once, few, many or a size class.

-,TRBJ1-1,TRBV12-3/TRBV12-4,CASRGQGTTEAFF
few,TRBJ2-1,TRBV24-1,CATSDLDRGEQFF
-,TRBJ2-2,TRBV7-3,CASSPGLATNTGELFF
many,TRBJ2-1,TRBV11-3,CASSLDRGLSYNEQFF
many,TRBJ2-1,TRBV2,CASRGGTAYNEQFF
-,TRBJ1-2,TRBV4-3,CASSQYRVTNYGYTF
-,TRBJ2-1,TRBV29-1,CSVETLSGPLGNEQFF
few,TRBJ1-6,TRBV19,CASSSRQGRNSPLHF
-,TRBJ1-5,TRBV27,CASSVYPPPPPPPNPQHF
many,TRBJ2-5,TRBV6-2/TRBV6-3,CASSRTSGSGETQYF
-,TRBJ2-3,TRBV18,CASSLGLAGFGDTQYF
many,TRBJ1-5,TRBV20-1,CSAGRGTSNQPQHF
many,TRBJ1-6,TRBV30,CAWSEWINSPLHF
-,TRBJ2-1,TRBV11-3,CASSLDSAGDYNEQFF
few,TRBJ2-3,TRBV27,CASSPGARPDTQYF
few,TRBJ1-1,TRBV6-1,CASSEETHPNTEAFF
-,TRBJ2-1,TRBV12-3/TRBV12-4,CASSSRLADSYNEQFF
many,TRBJ2-1,TRBV27,CASNLAGGRDEQFF
many,TRBJ2-7,TRBV28,CASSLRGQHHEQYF
-,TRBJ1-4,TRBV7-2,CASSFRGMEKLFF
-,TRBJ2-7,TRBV14,CASSAGTSGRVPREQYF
many,TRBJ2-1,TRBV4-2,CASSQHSRATGNEQFF
-,TRBJ2-3,TRBV20-1,CSARDRRRGTDTQYF
few,TRBJ1-5,TRBV18,CASSPGVEQPQHF
many,TRBJ1-1,TRBV29-1,CSVQLNTEAFF
-,TRBJ2-7,TRBV6-1,CASSSTSPLSYEQYF
few,TRBJ2-7,TRBV7-6,CASSPSGWGSGEQYF
-,TRBJ2-2,TRBV19,CASSIGRDVGELFF
many,TRBJ2-3,TRBV12-3/TRBV12-4,CASMAGTSGITDTQYF
-,TRBJ2-3,TRBV20-1,CSARGRGQGRGFDTQYF
-,TRBJ1-5,TRBV30,CAWGGNQPQHF
many,TRBJ2-7,TRBV7-6,CASSSVAGTAYEQYF
few,TRBJ1-6,TRBV18,CASSKPGQNSPLHF
-,TRBJ2-3,TRBV11-2,CASSFGRVDTQYF
-,TRBJ2-4,TRBV6-5,CASSYRASGGLAKNIQYF
many,TRBJ2-1,TRBV5-6,CASSLAENYNEQFF
few,TRBJ1-6,TRBV11-2,CASSFARGLRNSPLHF
-,TRBJ2-3,TRBV29-1,CSARADTDTQYF
many,TRBJ2-7,TRBV28,CASTRTGRDEQYF
few,TRBJ2-1,TRBV20-1,CSARDPAGERHNEQFF
many,TRBJ2-7,TRBV7-2,CASSVTSAYEQYF
-,TRBJ2-3,TRBV15,CATSRGGGGIADTQYF
few,TRBJ2-1,TRBV28,CASSQGQGSFF
once,TRBJ2-4,TRBV7-8,CASSLKEGGEKNIQYF
many,TRBJ2-7,TRBV5-1,CASARNSGSYEQYF
-,TRBJ2-3,TRBV9,CASSVVGVGDTQYF
-,TRBJ2-1,TRBV3-1,CASSQGRLFTSLKRINEQFF
-,TRBJ1-2,TRBV5-5,CASSLGGDSLPGTF
-,TRBJ2-5,TRBV7-9,CASSSTRGQETQYF
many,TRBJ2-3,TRBV7-8,CASSRVGGSTDTQYF
-,TRBJ1-5,TRBV28,CASSLTGDKPQHF
many,TRBJ2-1,TRBV2,CASSEGGLAGVNEQFF
many,TRBJ1-1,TRBV7-2,CASSLARGGTEAFF